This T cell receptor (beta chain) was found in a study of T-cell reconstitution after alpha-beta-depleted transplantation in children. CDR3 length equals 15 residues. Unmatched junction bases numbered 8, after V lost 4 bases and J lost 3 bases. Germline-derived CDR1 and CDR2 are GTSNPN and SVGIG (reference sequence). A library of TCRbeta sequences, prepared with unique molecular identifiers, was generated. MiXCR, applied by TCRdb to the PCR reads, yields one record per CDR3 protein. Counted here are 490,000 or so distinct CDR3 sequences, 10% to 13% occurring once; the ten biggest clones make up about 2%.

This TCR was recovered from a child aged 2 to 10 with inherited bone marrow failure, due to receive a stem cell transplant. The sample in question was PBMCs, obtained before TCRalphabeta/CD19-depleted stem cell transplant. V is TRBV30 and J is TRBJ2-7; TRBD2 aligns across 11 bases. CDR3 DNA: TGTGCCTGGACCCAGGGACTAGCGGCCGTCTACGAGCAGTACTTC. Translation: CAWTQGLAAVYEQYF.